This T cell receptor (beta chain) appears in the sequencing data of a study of molecular identifiers for immune sequencing clone quantification. The study, taken as a whole, reports: Detecting spiked Jurkat TCR RNA from one cell among approximately 1 million naive cells was reportedly possible. For effector cells, clones above 20 RNA copies held over 99% of molecules; for naive cells, under 1%.

Points on this clonotype: Its target is unknown. It may be a read error: a sequence one base away is much more abundant.

From germline, CDR1 is SEHNR and CDR2 FQNEAQ (reference sequence). CDR3 length: 11 residues. The authors built bulk TCR libraries by previously described methods with listed TCR primers. TCRdb reprocessed the PCR reads via MiXCR and lists one record per CDR3 protein. The sample includes around 470,000 distinct CDR3 sequences, about 25% of them seen just once. The chain is built from TRBV7-9 and TRBJ2-7; D uncertain. The TCR sequence derives from a human donor in good health. Some libraries in this study had Jurkat cell RNA spiked in. Sequences were obtained from naive CD8+ T cells from blood, with Jurkat cell RNA spiked in. Described subset: FACS-sorted CD8+CD4-CCR7+CD45RA+ naive T cells. CDR3 bases: TGTGCCAGCACCAGCTCCTGCGAGCAGTACTTC. Amino acids: CASTSSCEQYF.